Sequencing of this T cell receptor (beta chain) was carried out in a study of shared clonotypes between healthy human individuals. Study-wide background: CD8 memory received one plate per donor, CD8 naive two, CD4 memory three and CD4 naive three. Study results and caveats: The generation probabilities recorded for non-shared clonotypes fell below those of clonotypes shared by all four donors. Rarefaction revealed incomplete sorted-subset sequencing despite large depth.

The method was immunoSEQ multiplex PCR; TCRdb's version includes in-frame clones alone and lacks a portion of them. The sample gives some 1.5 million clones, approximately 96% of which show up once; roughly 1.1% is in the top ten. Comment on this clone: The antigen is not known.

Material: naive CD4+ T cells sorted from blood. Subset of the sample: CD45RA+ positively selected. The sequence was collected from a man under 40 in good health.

CDR3 nucleotide sequence: TGTGCCATCGGCGGCTCCTACGAGCAGTACTTC. It codes for CAIGGSYEQYF. The J gene is TRBJ2-7, the V gene TRBV10-3, with D unclear. V was pared by 8 bases and J by 0 bases, with 5 bases between. Looked up from germline, CDR1 is ENHRY and CDR2 is SYGVKD. The CDR3 is made up of 11 amino acids.